These 16 T cell receptor beta chains were sequenced from one sample in a study of blood T cell repertoires in COVID-19. The data were produced by immunoSEQ multiplex PCR, yet TCRdb's version contains in-frame clones alone and is incomplete. The table shows 150,000 to 250,000 clones, with just under 85% occurring only once. The material sequenced was peripheral blood. The receptors were gathered from a human donor with acute or convalescent COVID-19. The donor label of this sample is uncertain.

CDR3 protein: CASSGQGVTEAFF. The CDR3 nucleotides read TGTGCCAGCAGCGGACAGGGGGTCACTGAAGCTTTCTTT. This chain uses TRBV7-9 with TRBJ1-1; TRBD1 matches 10 bases. The CDR3 extends over 13 amino acids. J gave up 4 bases and V 5 bases, and 1 base lay outside the gene matches. Germline V gene data show CDR1 as SEHNR and CDR2 as FQNEAQ (reference sequence).

This clone was detected only a few times. The chain combines TRBV5-1 with TRBJ1-1; 11 nucleotides line up with TRBD1. Germline V gives CDR1 SGHRS, CDR2 YFSETQ. Unmatched junction bases numbered 3, after V lost 4 bases and J lost 1 base. There are 15 residues in the CDR3. CDR3 region: CASSGQGAWNTEAFF. The CDR3 bases are TGCGCCAGCAGCGGACAGGGGGCGTGGAACACTGAAGCTTTCTTT.

The V and J genes are TRBV29-1 and TRBJ2-7; 8 nucleotides align to TRBD1. CDR3 length: 14 amino acids. V lost 6 bases to trimming and J lost 0 bases; unmatched junction nucleotides: 7. In germline, CDR1 is SQVTM, CDR2 ANQGSEA. The CDR3 DNA sequence: TGCAGCGTGATCCGGACAGGGAACTCCTACGAGCAGTACTTC. Residues: CSVIRTGNSYEQYF.

The J gene is TRBJ2-3, the V gene TRBV5-6; TRBD2 is a possible D gene (5 bases). The CDR3 has 16 residues. Per germline, CDR1 SGHDT and CDR2 YYEEEE. Trimming took 0 bases from V and 2 from J, leaving 13 bases between them. In DNA form, the CDR3 reads TGTGCCAGCAGCTTGGCCCGCGGGCCGGTCACAGATACGCAGTATTTT. Protein: CASSLARGPVTDTQYF.

This sequence joins TRBV10-3 and TRBJ2-5; TRBD2 matches 8 bases. CDR3 length: 12 residues. Per germline, CDR1 ENHRY and CDR2 SYGVKD. The junction had 6 bases not matched to a gene; V was cut back by 10 bases and J by 5 bases. CDR3 loop: CATSGGGETQYF. The CDR3, as DNA: TGTGCCACCTCGGGGGGGGGTGAGACCCAGTACTTC.

The V call is TRBV5-1, the J call TRBJ1-1; 12 bases agree with TRBD1. The CDR3 sequence is 16 residues long. Per the germline V gene, CDR1 is SGHRS and CDR2 is YFSETQ. V shed 0 bases, J shed 4 bases, and the junction held 4 bases outside the gene matches. In DNA, the CDR3 is TGCGCCAGCAGCTTGGGGGACAGGGGGCGGATCACTGAAGCTTTCTTT. Translating it yields CASSLGDRGRITEAFF.

The J gene is TRBJ2-7, the V gene TRBV28; possibly TRBD2 for D (5 bases). Trimming took 4 bases from V and 7 from J, leaving 23 bases between them. The germline gives CDR1 MDHEN, CDR2 SYDVKM. CDR3 size: 16 residues. CDR3 protein: CASSSAVEAGWWEQYF. In DNA, the CDR3 is TGTGCCAGCAGTTCTGCCGTGGAGGCGGGTTGGTGGGAGCAGTACTTC. Using reference TRBV28 and TRBJ2-7 for the parts outside the CDR3, the full variable domain is DVKVTQSSRYLVKRTGEKVFLECVQDMDHENMFWYRQDPGLGLRLIYFSYDVKMKEKGDIPEGYSVSREKKERFSLILESASTNQTSMYLCASSSAVEAGWWEQYFGPGTRLTVT.

This chain uses TRBV6-1 with TRBJ2-7; 12 nucleotides line up with TRBD2. This CDR3 is 15 amino acids long. The trim removed 2 bases at V and 6 bases at J, leaving 5 bases unmatched. Per germline, CDR1 MNHNS and CDR2 SASEGT. Written as DNA, the CDR3 is TGTGCCAGCAGTGAATTCCTAGCGGGAGGGCCCGAGCAGTACTTC. Residues: CASSEFLAGGPEQYF.

The genes are TRBV2 and TRBJ1-2; 8 bases agree with TRBD1. This CDR3 is built from 13 residues. V dropped 5 bases and J dropped 8; count of bases not matched to a gene: 7. CDR1 is SNHLY and CDR2 is FYNNEI in the germline V gene. The CDR3 protein is CASSSDRGDGYTF. CDR3 sequence (DNA): TGTGCCAGCAGTTCAGACAGGGGTGACGGCTACACCTTC.

This clone was found once. This chain joins TRBV12-3 or TRBV12-4 and TRBJ1-2; D possibly corresponds to TRBD1 (6 bases). V was trimmed by 5 bases and J by 0 bases, leaving 7 bases between them. This CDR3 region has 13 residues. The CDR3 DNA is TGTGCCAGCAGTACAGGGCCTAACTATGGCTACACCTTC. It specifies CASSTGPNYGYTF.

The rearrangement joins TRBV5-1 to TRBJ1-2; no definite D call. Trimming left V 0 bases short and J 6 bases short, with 15 bases between. CDR1 SGHRS and CDR2 YFSETQ come from the germline V gene. CDR3 size: 15 residues. The CDR3 nucleotides read TGCGCCAGCAGCTTGGGACCGGAGGGAGCCCATGGCTACACCTTC. It encodes CASSLGPEGAHGYTF.

The rearrangement links TRBV30 to TRBJ2-2, with 8 bases matching TRBD1. CDR1 is GTSNPN, CDR2 SVGIG, per germline (reference sequence). V lost 8 bases, J lost 6 bases, and 8 bases stayed unmatched. The CDR3 length is 13 residues. CDR3 region: CARSSRGPGELFF. In DNA, the CDR3 is TGTGCCCGTTCTTCCAGGGGGCCCGGGGAGCTGTTTTTT.

This clone was observed a handful of times. The V call is TRBV6-5, the J call TRBJ1-5; 7 bases agree with TRBD1. The V and J ends lost 8 bases and 0 bases, in that order; junction bases with no gene match: 4. From germline, CDR1 is MNHEY and CDR2 SVGAGI. The CDR3 is 14 residues long. The CDR3 DNA is TGTGCCAGCCGAGCAGGGGGTAGCAATCAGCCCCAGCATTTT. Translated: CASRAGGSNQPQHF.

This chain uses TRBV6-2 or TRBV6-3 with TRBJ2-5; 10 nucleotides line up with TRBD2. Trimming cost V 4 bases and J 4 bases; bases outside gene matches: 9. This CDR3 has 16 residues. CDR1 and CDR2 from the germline V gene are MNHEY and SVGEGT. DNA for the CDR3: TGTGCCAGCAGTTTTTCTAGCGGGAGAATGAGAGAGACCCAGTACTTC. Protein: CASSFSSGRMRETQYF.

The chain uses TRBV28 and TRBJ2-5; the match to TRBD2 covers 11 bases. After removal of 6 bases from V and 7 bases from J, the junction contained 7 bases not matched to a gene. The CDR3 is 14 amino acids. The germline CDR1 and CDR2 sequences are MDHEN and SYDVKM. In DNA form, the CDR3 reads TGTGCCAGCAGCGTAGCGGGAGGGAGGTGGACCCAGTACTTC. This translates into CASSVAGGRWTQYF. The full variable domain, completed using reference TRBV28 and TRBJ2-5, is DVKVTQSSRYLVKRTGEKVFLECVQDMDHENMFWYRQDPGLGLRLIYFSYDVKMKEKGDIPEGYSVSREKKERFSLILESASTNQTSMYLCASSVAGGRWTQYFGPGTRLLVL.

The chain links TRBV7-2 to TRBJ2-1; TRBD1 matches at 8 bases. CDR3 size: 15 residues. Per the germline V gene, CDR1 is SGHTA and CDR2 is FQGNSA. The V and J ends lost 5 bases and 5 bases, in that order; junction bases with no gene match: 8. The CDR3 sequence is CASSKEGTGNNEQFF. CDR3 sequence (DNA): TGTGCCAGCAGCAAAGAGGGGACAGGCAACAATGAGCAGTTCTTC. The full variable domain, completed using reference TRBV7-2 and TRBJ2-1, is GAGVSQSPSNKVTEKGKDVELRCDPISGHTALYWYRQSLGQGLEFLIYFQGNSAPDKSGLPSDRFSAERTGGSVSTLTIQRTQQEDSAVYLCASSKEGTGNNEQFFGPGTRLTVL.